What follows describes a single TCR beta chain. What it binds is unknown. Clones were sequenced by immunoSEQ multiplex PCR, and TCRdb holds only the in-frame ones, with some missing. Of around 30,000 clones in the sample, more than 70% were seen once. The CDR3 contains 13 residues. Germline CDR1 and CDR2: KGHSH and LQKENI. The germline V and J ends were trimmed by 3 bases and 5 bases, with 11 bases remaining between them. The data originate from a study of PD-1 blockade in mismatch repair-deficient tumors. Three pembrolizumab responders had their TCRs sequenced. Regarding the study as a whole: After pembrolizumab, tumor-resident clones rose rapidly, then generally contracted before radiologic responses.

The rearrangement links TRBV18 to TRBJ2-7, with TRBD2 as a possible D gene (5 bases). The source is an adult with mismatch repair-deficient cancer. This specimen consisted of PBMCs, obtained around 6 weeks after starting pembrolizumab. DNA of the CDR3: TGTGCCAGCTCACCGCTTAGAGGGAACGAGCAGTACTTC. Translating gives CASSPLRGNEQYF.